What follows describes a single T cell receptor (beta chain). This may be a read error, as it is one base from a much larger clone. This sample was included in a study of T cells in Graves' hyperthyroidism and ophthalmopathy. Amplification of TCR beta CDR3 regions was performed using RNA transcripts as template. HTBI primers drove first-round RT-PCR of the TCR CDR3. From the multiplex PCR reads, TCRdb called clonotypes with MiXCR, one entry per CDR3 protein. Of around 340,000 distinct CDR3 sequences in the sample, 11% to 15% are singletons; the top ten hold around 24%. If no ophthalmopathy progression occurred within 18 months, Graves' hyperthyroidism was stable. Patients aged 18 to 65 with hyperthyroidism were newly diagnosed, with duration under 2 months. Patients having uncontrolled infection, another autoimmune disease, pregnancy or lactation were not included. PBMCs were obtained from about 9 ml fresh peripheral blood.

This CDR3 region has 15 residues. Sequencing was performed on blood. The chain joins TRBV12-3 or TRBV12-4 to TRBJ2-1; TRBD1 matches 10 bases. The sequence was collected from a woman aged 25 to 39 with Graves' hyperthyroidism. DNA of the CDR3: TGTACCAGCAGTCCGGGACAGGGGTCCTACAATGAGCAGTTCTTC. This gives the protein CTSSPGQGSYNEQFF.